Listed here is a single TCR beta chain. The table lists this clonotype with a few counts. Its cognate antigen has yet to be identified. Base-call qualities are not available, and no considerably larger clone is one nucleotide away. Libraries were prepared through 5' RACE. The sequencer listed for this sample is Illumina HiSeq 2000. A universal primer binding site was introduced by template switching, and a unique molecular identifier was present in the final cDNA, enabling accurate counting of TCR cDNA molecules. Specific primers in the conserved constant-segment region were used to synthesize first-strand cDNA for TCR alpha and beta chains. To control for contamination, each cDNA library was double barcoded with a SMART-Mk sample barcode plus Illumina barcodes. TruSeq adapter sequences and Illumina sample barcodes were added in two successive PCR steps. The Illumina HiSeq platform was used with custom primers to sequence TCR alpha and beta cDNA libraries. The study's own analysis went as follows. MiGEC was used to process raw reads and extract unique molecular identifiers, and MiXCR was used to find CDR3 positions. Recombination models were inferred per individual with the repgenHMM and IGoR tools using an EM algorithm. The tcR package in R was used for shared clonotype analysis, with sharing normalized by the product of cloneset sizes. Out-of-frame nonproductive sequences were analyzed to study raw recombination free of thymic and clonal selection effects. The raw public reads went through TCRdb reprocessing: fastp at Q25, MiXCR clone calling, in-frame beta chains kept. Rows are unified per CDR3 protein, each entry keeping the most common DNA and genes. The V and J calls were determined by TCRdb, not by the authors. Within this sample are around 1.7 million distinct CDR3 sequences, with around 29% of them counted one time only. Of the sample, about 0.25% falls within the top ten clones.

The data were obtained in a study of identical twins (dated by TCRdb to the mid-2010s). Background on the whole study: To test whether fetal clonotypes persist, the study used deep sequencing on TCR alpha and beta repertoires from monozygotic twins, unrelated adults of various ages, and cord blood. Replicate twin experiments were performed at different times using different library preparation protocols to rule out contamination.

Every donor was a healthy Caucasian. The full study reports these points: Abundant cord blood beta clonotypes carried fewer insertions; young adult naive repertoires showed a weaker similar trend, while memory repertoires showed none. Compared with coincidental sharing between unrelated individuals, out-of-frame TCR alpha sequences shared between twins had an excess of sequences with low generation probability. Zero-insertion analyses could be partly confounded by invariant T cells such as MAIT and iNKT, though diverse VJ usage argued against such confounding for most clonotypes. Recombination models systematically underestimated out-of-frame TCR alpha sharing in monozygotic twins but agreed with sharing between unrelated individuals. Because the same donors could not be followed over many years, conclusions were based on cross-sectional statistical analysis. The excess sharing between twins in beta out-of-frame sequences was weaker because fewer shared sequences reduced the signal-to-noise ratio.

The CDR3 contains 13 residues, cysteine and phenylalanine counted. Kept here is only the CDR3 DNA, which spans 39 bases and is read in frame from base 1. As encoded in the germline V gene, CDR1 is KGHDR while CDR2 is SFDVKD. V lost 2 bases and J lost 5 bases; the stretch between them is 8 bases long. The sequence joins TRBV24-1 to TRBJ1-2; the D gene is perhaps TRBD1, from 5 matching bases. The sequence was collected from a newborn girl in good health. The sample comprised cord blood. This receptor carries the CDR3 CATSDYQGYGYTF. The DNA sequence is given as TGTGCCACCAGTGATTACCAGGGTTATGGCTACACCTTC.